These 25 T cell receptor beta chains came from one sample sequenced in a study of identical twins. TCRdb recomputed calls from the 5' RACE reads with MiXCR, one row per CDR3 protein. The data hold some 500,000 distinct CDR3 sequences, with roughly an eighth observed a single time. The sample also formed part of further work on yellow fever vaccine responses in identical twins.

The sequencing sample was made of CD4+ T cells sorted from blood. These receptors were taken from a woman aged 18-29 years in good health.

This clonotype was observed a handful of times. V usage is TRBV12-3 or TRBV12-4 and J usage is TRBJ2-1, with 13 bases aligning to TRBD2. The junction had 4 bases not matched to a gene; V was cut back by 8 bases and J by 6 bases. The CDR3 spans 14 residues. CDR3 sequence (DNA): TGTGCCAGCCAAACTAGCGGGAGGGCCAATGAGCAGTTCTTC. It codes for CASQTSGRANEQFF.

This clonotype was found a few times. V gene TRBV10-2 combines with J gene TRBJ2-7; 7 bases fit TRBD2. V was clipped by 11 bases and J by 0 bases; unmatched bases: 7. Germline-derived CDR1 and CDR2 are WSHSY and SAAADI. CDR3 length: 13 amino acids. The CDR3 sequence: CASGGLVSYEQYF. The CDR3 DNA reads as TGCGCCTCTGGAGGACTAGTCTCCTACGAGCAGTACTTC.

The sample holds a few counts of this clonotype. The chain uses TRBV6-4 and TRBJ2-2, with unresolved D. Trimming cost V 4 bases and J 6 bases, with 9 bases left between them. CDR3 length: 13 residues. The germline V gene encodes CDR1 MRHNA and CDR2 SNTAGT. CDR3 bases: TGTGCCAGCAGTGTTAGCAGCCCCGGGGAGCTGTTTTTT. It codes for CASSVSSPGELFF.

This chain connects TRBV7-9 to TRBJ2-3; D assignment may be TRBD1 or TRBD2 (5 bases each). Between the trimmed V and J ends, which lost 5 bases and 3 bases, there was a span of 18 bases. The CDR3 consists of 16 residues. Germline V gene lookup returns CDR1 SEHNR and CDR2 FQNEAQ (reference sequence). CDR3: CASSPKGTSWTDTQYF. The CDR3 DNA sequence: TGTGCCAGCAGCCCAAAAGGGACCAGTTGGACAGATACGCAGTATTTT.

This clonotype was observed a handful of times. This chain joins TRBV20-1 and TRBJ1-1; D remains ambiguous. Germline-derived CDR1 and CDR2 are DFQATT and SNEGSKA (reference sequence). The CDR3 has 14 residues. Trimming cost V 3 bases and J 1 base, with 12 bases left between them. Written as DNA, the CDR3 is TGCAGTGCTAGCAGCCGGATGGGGAACACTGAAGCTTTCTTT. Its protein is CSASSRMGNTEAFF.

V and J are TRBV27 and TRBJ2-3; a possible D gene is TRBD2 (6 bases). The CDR3 is 15 amino acids. The V end was cut by 8 bases, the J end by 7 bases, with 22 bases between. Germline V CDR1 and CDR2: MNHEY, SMNVEV (reference sequence). CDR3 DNA: TGTGCCAGCCTCAAGATGGACGGGAGACGAAATACGCAGTATTTT. It codes for CASLKMDGRRNTQYF.

This CDR3 is CASTLTRSPGTDTQYF. The CDR3 nucleotides are TGTGCCAGCACCTTAACCCGGTCGCCGGGCACAGATACGCAGTATTTT. This chain joins TRBV5-4 and TRBJ2-3; the D is unclear. The germline V and J ends were trimmed by 6 bases and 1 base, with 18 bases remaining between them. Germline V gene lookup returns CDR1 SGHNT and CDR2 YYREEE (reference sequence). The CDR3 length is 16 residues.

The table lists this clonotype with a few counts. V usage is TRBV6-1 and J usage is TRBJ2-7; the match to TRBD2 covers 12 bases. Trimming took 7 bases from V and 9 from J; bases not matched to a gene: 7. CDR1 and CDR2 from the germline V gene are MNHNS and SASEGT. The CDR3 covers 13 residues. The CDR3 nucleotides are TGTGCCAGCAAACTAGCGGGGGGTCGTACGCAGTACTTC. Protein: CASKLAGGRTQYF.

This clonotype has a single count. The CDR3 DNA sequence: TGTGCCAGCAGTCTCCTAGCGGGGGCCCTCTCTGGAGAAGAGACCCAGTACTTC. Translated: CASSLLAGALSGEETQYF. The chain uses TRBV6-1 and TRBJ2-5; TRBD2 aligns across 10 bases. V shed 5 bases, J shed 3 bases, and the junction held 15 bases outside the gene matches. The CDR3 runs to 18 residues. From germline, CDR1 is MNHNS and CDR2 SASEGT.

This clonotype turned up a few times. The chain employs TRBV7-2 and TRBJ1-1, with D unresolved. The CDR3 has 14 amino acids. Germline V CDR1 and CDR2: SGHTA, FQGNSA. Trimming removed 5 bases at V and 0 bases at J, with 10 bases between. CDR3 DNA sequence: TGTGCCAGCAGCCTCGACGGCATGAACACTGAAGCTTTCTTT. This gives the protein CASSLDGMNTEAFF.

The rearrangement uses TRBV5-1 and TRBJ1-1; TRBD1 aligns across 11 bases. Germline V lookup: CDR1 SGHRS, CDR2 YFSETQ. The CDR3 extends over 17 amino acids. Trimming cost V 2 bases and J 2 bases; bases outside gene matches: 8. For the CDR3, the DNA is TGCGCCAGCAGCTTAAGGACAGGGGGCCCTGCAAACACTGAAGCTTTCTTT. This sequence encodes CASSLRTGGPANTEAFF. Supplemented by reference TRBV5-1 and TRBJ1-1, the full variable domain reads KAGVTQTPRYLIKTRGQQVTLSCSPISGHRSVSWYQQTPGQGLQFLFEYFSETQRNKGNFPGRFSGRQFSNSRSEMNVSTLELGDSALYLCASSLRTGGPANTEAFFGQGTRLTVV.

V and J are TRBV30 and TRBJ1-1; no definite D call. Trimming stripped 0 bases from V and 0 bases from J, with 5 bases between. Germline lookup yields CDR1 GTSNPN and CDR2 SVGIG (reference sequence). CDR3 length equals 13 residues. CDR3 bases: TGTGCCTGGAGTGTAGAACTGAACACTGAAGCTTTCTTT. Protein sequence: CAWSVELNTEAFF. The variable domain in full, completed from reference TRBV30 and TRBJ1-1, reads SQTIHQWPATLVQPVGSPLSLECTVEGTSNPNLYWYRQAAGRGLQLLFYSVGIGQISSEVPQNLSASRPQDRQFILSSKKLLLSDSGFYLCAWSVELNTEAFFGQGTRLTVV.

This clonotype was seen a handful of times. The rearrangement joins TRBV20-1 to TRBJ2-3; D tentatively reads TRBD1 or TRBD2 (5 bases each). Trimming stripped 2 bases from V and 0 bases from J, with 12 bases between. This CDR3 is built from 15 residues. Germline-derived CDR1 and CDR2 are DFQATT and SNEGSKA (reference sequence). The CDR3 DNA follows: TGCAGTGCTAGAAATCCGGGGCCTAGCACAGATACGCAGTATTTT. This encodes CSARNPGPSTDTQYF.

This clonotype was seen repeatedly, ten times or more. The chain has TRBV12-3 or TRBV12-4 and TRBJ1-1, with D possibly TRBD1 on 5 matching bases. V lost 5 bases and J lost 1, with 14 bases in between. The CDR3 is 15 residues long. The CDR3 DNA follows: TGTGCCAGCAGTCCCCGGGCAGGGCCGAACACTGAAGCTTTCTTT. Its protein product is CASSPRAGPNTEAFF.

This clonotype was observed at least ten times. This rearrangement joins TRBV5-1 to TRBJ2-1; 8 nucleotides line up with TRBD2. Germline V gene data show CDR1 as SGHRS and CDR2 as YFSETQ. The CDR3 runs 14 residues. V dropped 3 bases and J dropped 16; count of bases not matched to a gene: 15. The CDR3 is CASSYLRGGTSAFF. CDR3 DNA: TGCGCCAGCAGCTACCTTCGGGGCGGGACTAGTGCCTTCTTC.

The CDR3 DNA is TGTGCCAGCAGCTTAAGCTTTTCGAGGGCGGCCCGGGATACGCAGTATTTT. Translation gives CASSLSFSRAARDTQYF. This chain links TRBV7-2 with TRBJ2-3, with D possibly TRBD2 on 5 matching bases. The CDR3 covers 17 residues. CDR1 is SGHTA and CDR2 is FQGNSA in the germline V gene. Deletions cut 2 bases from V and 6 bases from J, with 21 bases between. Full variable domain (missing parts from reference TRBV7-2 and TRBJ2-3): GAGVSQSPSNKVTEKGKDVELRCDPISGHTALYWYRQSLGQGLEFLIYFQGNSAPDKSGLPSDRFSAERTGGSVSTLTIQRTQQEDSAVYLCASSLSFSRAARDTQYFGPGTRLTVL.

The CDR3 loop is CATRGETDTQYF. The CDR3 coding sequence is TGTGCCACGCGAGGCGAGACAGATACGCAGTATTTT. The chain joins TRBV24-1 to TRBJ2-3; no definite D call. This CDR3 has 12 amino acids. Germline-derived CDR1 and CDR2 are KGHDR and SFDVKD. V lost 10 bases to trimming and J lost 3 bases, with 10 bases between them.

Many counts were recorded for this clonotype. This rearrangement joins TRBV25-1 to TRBJ2-2; D is perhaps TRBD1 (5 bases). The CDR3 extends over 14 amino acids. CDR1 and CDR2 (germline): MGHDK, SYGVNS. Deletions cut 6 bases from V and 7 bases from J, with 15 bases between. Here the CDR3 DNA reads TGTGCCAGCAGAAAGCTCAGGGCCCTCGGGGAGCTGTTTTTT. Protein: CASRKLRALGELFF.

This clonotype has only a few counts. The V and J genes are TRBV5-1 and TRBJ2-1; 7 bases fit TRBD1. This CDR3 contains 15 residues. Per germline, CDR1 SGHRS and CDR2 YFSETQ. The J segment lost 8 bases and the V segment lost 0 bases, leaving 8 bases of the junction unmatched. CDR3 in amino acids: CASSLALTGADEQFF. The CDR3 region has the DNA TGCGCCAGCAGCTTGGCTTTAACAGGGGCTGATGAGCAGTTCTTC.

This clonotype was counted at least ten times. The rearrangement uses TRBV27 and TRBJ2-1, with 8 bases aligning to TRBD2. The germline gives CDR1 MNHEY, CDR2 SMNVEV (reference sequence). V trimming: 2 bases; J trimming: 10 bases; junction bases outside the gene matches: 13. The CDR3 is 16 amino acids. CDR3 in amino acids: CASSLIFRGTGGEQFF. Here the CDR3 DNA reads TGTGCCAGCAGTTTAATATTCCGGGGCACGGGGGGGGAGCAGTTCTTC.

This clonotype has a count of ten or more. The rearrangement links TRBV10-3 to TRBJ2-5; 8 bases align to TRBD1. The V gene's germline CDR1 is ENHRY and CDR2 SYGVKD. The CDR3 spans 16 residues. The V gene end was trimmed by 2 bases and the J gene end by 5 bases; junction bases not matched to a gene: 10. CDR3 nucleotide sequence: TGTGCCATCAGTGAGCCTTCCGGGACAGGAGGCGAGACCCAGTACTTC. Its translation is CAISEPSGTGGETQYF.

This sequence joins TRBV5-1 and TRBJ2-5, with 9 bases matching TRBD1. The V gene's germline CDR1 is SGHRS and CDR2 YFSETQ. This CDR3 comprises 16 residues. Trimming took 4 bases from V and 3 from J; bases not matched to a gene: 10. CDR3 nucleotide sequence: TGCGCCAGCAGCCCGGGAACAGGGGGCGGGGAAGAGACCCAGTACTTC. Its translation: CASSPGTGGGEETQYF.

This clonotype was seen repeatedly, ten times or more. The J gene is TRBJ1-1, the V gene TRBV5-1, with 12 bases identical to TRBD1. The CDR3 covers 15 residues. Germline V gives CDR1 SGHRS, CDR2 YFSETQ. Trimming at V came to 4 bases and at J to 5 bases, leaving 6 bases not matched to a gene. CDR3 region: CASSTGQGARTEAFF. CDR3 nucleotides: TGCGCCAGCAGCACGGGACAGGGGGCGAGGACTGAAGCTTTCTTT.

The V call is TRBV23-1, the J call TRBJ2-3; 7 nucleotides line up with TRBD1. TRBV23-1 carries the ORF label, with uncertain function. The ends lost 6 bases at V and 3 bases at J; junction bases unmatched: 9. This CDR3 spans 15 amino acids. CDR3 DNA: TGCGCCAGCAGCCGGGACAGACATAGAACAGATACGCAGTATTTT. This encodes CASSRDRHRTDTQYF.

This clonotype was seen only a few times. CDR3 region: CSAGRTGGLVKNIQYF. DNA of the CDR3: TGCAGTGCTGGTCGGACAGGGGGTTTGGTCAAAAACATTCAGTACTTC. The chain couples TRBV20-1 to TRBJ2-4; 10 bases align to TRBD1. Germline V gene data show CDR1 as DFQATT and CDR2 as SNEGSKA (reference sequence). Losses at the gene ends were 5 bases for V and 3 bases for J; bases not matched to a gene: 10. CDR3 length equals 16 residues.